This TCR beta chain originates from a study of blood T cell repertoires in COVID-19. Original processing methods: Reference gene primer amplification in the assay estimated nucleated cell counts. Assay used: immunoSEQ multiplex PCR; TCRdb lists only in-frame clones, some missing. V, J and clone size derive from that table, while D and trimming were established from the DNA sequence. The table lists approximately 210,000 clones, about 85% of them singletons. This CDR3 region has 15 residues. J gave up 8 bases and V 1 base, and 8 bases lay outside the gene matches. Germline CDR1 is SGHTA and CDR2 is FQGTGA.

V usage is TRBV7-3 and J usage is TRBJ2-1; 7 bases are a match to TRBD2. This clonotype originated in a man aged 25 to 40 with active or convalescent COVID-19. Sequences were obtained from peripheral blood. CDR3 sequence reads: CASSLNRGDIDEQFF. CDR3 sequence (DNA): TGTGCCAGCAGCTTAAATCGGGGGGATATAGATGAGCAGTTCTTC.